The T cell receptor (beta chain) described here comes from a study of CD8 T cells in Susac syndrome. Study-level points and caveats: The authors acknowledged that the study's TCR sequencing and HLA analysis involved relatively few individuals.

This clonotype occurred once. Its antigen remains unknown. After extraction with the RNeasy kit, about 0.45 to 1 ug of the RNA was reverse transcribed using random hexamers. One entry per CDR3 protein, called by TCRdb with MiXCR from the immunoSEQ multiplex PCR reads. The table lists some 200,000 distinct CDR3 sequences, about 95% of them singletons. The CDR3 spans 13 residues. Germline CDR1 LNHDA, CDR2 SQIVND (reference sequence). Trimming took off 4 bases at V and 0 bases at J, with 7 bases between the two ends. Controls comprised healthy donors matched for age and sex. The TCR originated in a human donor in good health. The specimen was CD4+ T cells from PBMCs. The chain uses TRBV19 and TRBJ2-7; D gene uncertain. In DNA form, the CDR3 reads TGTGCCAGTAGTACCCAGAGCTCCTACGAGCAGTACTTC. This sequence encodes CASSTQSSYEQYF. Supplemented by reference TRBV19 and TRBJ2-7, the full variable domain reads DGGITQSPKYLFRKEGQNVTLSCEQNLNHDAMYWYRQDPGQGLRLIYYSQIVNDFQKGDIAEGYSVSREKKESFPLTVTSAQKNPTAFYLCASSTQSSYEQYFGPGTRLTVT.